This is a list of T cell receptor beta chains from one sample in a study of response to subunit inactivated influenza vaccine. MiXCR, applied by TCRdb to the RT-PCR reads, yields one record per CDR3 protein. This table has 650,000 or so distinct CDR3 sequences, around 15% appearing once. The input for sequencing was PBMCs from blood, taken 14 days before vaccination. The receptors here all came from a man aged 50-60 years who received an inactivated influenza vaccine. The CDR3 runs from the conserved cysteine through the conserved F or W. The D gene is left open where the match is weak. The size field is filled for only some rows; it gives once, few, many or a size class.

D gene | J gene | clone size | V gene | CDR3 protein | CDR3 DNA
NA | TRBJ2-5 | NA | TRBV4-1 | CASSQLGGQETQYF | TGCGCCAGCAGCCAACTTGGGGGGCAAGAGACCCAGTACTTC
TRBD1 | TRBJ1-2 | NA | TRBV4-1 | CASSQGGTGNGYTF | TGCGCCAGCAGCCAAGGCGGGACAGGGAATGGCTACACCTTC
NA | TRBJ1-1 | few | TRBV27 | CASSFAGRTEAFF | TGTGCCAGCAGCTTTGCCGGACGGACTGAAGCTTTCTTT
NA | TRBJ2-7 | few | TRBV24-1 | CATSDALFSRQYF | TGTGCCACCAGTGATGCGCTCTTCTCTCGGCAGTACTTC
TRBD1 | TRBJ2-1 | few | TRBV9 | CASSVSRGRDEQFF | TGTGCCAGCAGCGTGTCCAGGGGGCGGGATGAGCAGTTCTTC
TRBD2 | TRBJ2-1 | few | TRBV27 | CASSFIVGGSSYNEQFF | TGTGCCAGCAGTTTCATTGTGGGAGGGAGCTCCTACAATGAGCAGTTCTTC
TRBD1 | TRBJ2-4 | NA | TRBV5-5 | CASSLGGDRGKNIQYF | TGTGCCAGCAGCTTGGGGGGTGACAGGGGTAAAAACATTCAGTACTTC
TRBD2 | TRBJ2-4 | NA | TRBV2 | CASSEAAGGAGGNIQYF | TGTGCCAGCAGTGAAGCGGCGGGAGGGGCGGGGGGAAACATTCAGTACTTC
NA | TRBJ1-2 | NA | TRBV20-1 | CSAGDGRNYGYTF | TGCAGTGCTGGGGACGGACGGAACTATGGCTACACCTTC
TRBD1 | TRBJ1-6 | few | TRBV25-1 | CASRDRGLGNSPLHF | TGTGCCAGTAGAGACAGGGGCCTCGGAAATTCACCCCTCCACTTT
NA | TRBJ2-1 | NA | TRBV6-1 | CASSAGAVNEQFF | TGTGCCAGCAGTGCGGGGGCGGTCAATGAGCAGTTCTTC
TRBD2 | TRBJ2-1 | many | TRBV29-1 | CSVDGLGMAEQFF | TGCAGCGTCGACGGACTAGGTATGGCTGAGCAGTTCTTC
TRBD2 | TRBJ2-1 | few | TRBV12-3/TRBV12-4 | CASSMGLAGGVSYNEQFF | TGTGCCAGCAGTATGGGACTAGCGGGAGGGGTCTCCTACAATGAGCAGTTCTTC
TRBD2 | TRBJ2-7 | few | TRBV3-1 | CASSRYPAGTSGTYEQYF | TGTGCCAGCAGCCGCTACCCGGCGGGGACTAGCGGTACCTACGAGCAGTACTTC
NA | TRBJ1-2 | few | TRBV18 | CASSNGGENYGYTF | TGTGCCAGCTCAAACGGGGGGGAGAACTATGGCTACACCTTC
NA | TRBJ2-7 | few | TRBV7-9 | CASSLGGRIAEQYF | TGTGCCAGCAGCTTAGGAGGGAGAATTGCCGAGCAGTACTTC
TRBD2 | TRBJ2-4 | few | TRBV7-8 | CASSPRVWREGRSKNIQYF | TGTGCCAGCAGCCCCAGGGTTTGGCGGGAGGGCCGTTCCAAAAACATTCAGTACTTC
TRBD1 | TRBJ1-5 | few | TRBV6-2/TRBV6-3 | CASSQGTAVPQHF | TGTGCCAGCAGCCAGGGGACAGCGGTTCCCCAGCATTTT
TRBD1 | TRBJ2-3 | NA | TRBV5-1 | CASQRVQGADTQYF | TGCGCCAGCCAACGAGTACAGGGGGCAGATACGCAGTATTTT
NA | TRBJ1-4 | many | TRBV5-8 | CASSLRDIGEKLFF | TGTGCCAGCAGCTTGAGAGACATAGGTGAAAAACTGTTTTTT
NA | TRBJ2-5 | NA | TRBV14 | CASSQFLPSFQETQYF | TGTGCCAGCAGCCAATTTCTCCCGAGTTTCCAAGAGACCCAGTACTTC
NA | TRBJ1-1 | few | TRBV20-1 | CSARDYRVGNTEAFF | TGCAGTGCTAGAGATTACAGGGTTGGGAACACTGAAGCTTTCTTT
NA | TRBJ2-7 | few | TRBV6-2/TRBV6-3 | CASRPGTLLYEQYF | TGTGCCAGCAGACCCGGGACACTACTGTACGAGCAGTACTTC
NA | TRBJ2-1 | few | TRBV29-1 | CSVYIYNEQFF | TGCAGCGTTTACATTTACAATGAGCAGTTCTTC
TRBD1 | TRBJ2-5 | NA | TRBV28 | CASSSRKTGGFQETQYF | TGTGCCAGCAGTTCCCGCAAGACAGGGGGCTTCCAAGAGACCCAGTACTTC
TRBD2 | TRBJ2-2 | NA | TRBV5-1 | CASSLYPQSSGDDTGELFF | TGCGCCAGCAGCTTGTACCCCCAAAGTAGCGGGGACGACACCGGGGAGCTGTTTTTT
NA | TRBJ2-7 | NA | TRBV6-1 | CASSLQDEQYF | TGTGCCAGCAGCCTTCAGGACGAGCAGTACTTC
NA | TRBJ1-3 | few | TRBV29-1 | CSVEGGNTIYF | TGCAGCGTTGAAGGAGGAAACACCATATATTTT
NA | TRBJ2-7 | NA | TRBV20-1 | CSASDSHARVSSYEQYF | TGCAGTGCCTCGGACAGTCATGCAAGAGTAAGCTCCTACGAGCAGTACTTC
NA | TRBJ1-1 | few | TRBV5-1 | CASSFMTGDYMNTEAFF | TGCGCCAGCAGCTTCATGACAGGTGATTATATGAACACTGAAGCTTTCTTT
NA | TRBJ2-3 | NA | TRBV6-2/TRBV6-3 | CASKVAASTDTQYF | TGTGCCAGCAAGGTGGCGGCTAGCACAGATACGCAGTATTTT
NA | TRBJ2-7 | few | TRBV5-1 | CATQRGTGSTYEQYF | TGCGCCACCCAGCGGGGGACAGGAAGCACCTACGAGCAGTACTTC
NA | TRBJ2-7 | few | TRBV12-3/TRBV12-4 | CASSFGGWPEQYF | TGTGCCAGCAGTTTCGGGGGTTGGCCCGAGCAGTACTTC
NA | TRBJ1-1 | many | TRBV6-1 | CASRAPGRNTEAFF | TGTGCCAGCAGAGCCCCGGGACGGAACACTGAAGCTTTCTTT
TRBD1 | TRBJ1-2 | NA | TRBV11-1 | CASSLGTGIYGYTF | TGTGCCAGCAGCTTGGGGACAGGGATCTATGGCTACACCTTC
NA | TRBJ1-6 | few | TRBV5-1 | CASSLGWGVNSPLHF | TGCGCCAGCAGCTTGGGTTGGGGGGTTAATTCACCCCTCCACTTT
TRBD2 | TRBJ2-2 | NA | TRBV12-3/TRBV12-4 | CASNTGGTNTGELFF | TGTGCCAGCAACACCGGGGGGACGAACACCGGGGAGCTGTTTTTT
NA | TRBJ1-5 | few | TRBV15 | CATSRDRSSNQPQHF | TGTGCCACCAGCAGAGATCGCAGTAGCAATCAGCCCCAGCATTTT
TRBD1 | TRBJ2-2 | NA | TRBV5-1 | CASSLPRDRVGTGELFF | TGCGCCAGCAGCCTTCCTAGGGACAGGGTAGGAACCGGGGAGCTGTTTTTT